This T cell receptor (beta chain) was retrieved from a study of shared clonotypes between healthy human individuals. Study-level findings and limits: Sharing across four donors was highest in naive CD4 (about 5%) and lowest in memory CD8 (roughly 0.4%). Clonotype sharing among donors was thought likely to change with sequencing depth.

Caucasian adults residing in Nashville, Tennessee made up all the donors. CD45RA-negative memory and CD45RA+ naive subsets were split from the CD4+ cells. A remark on this clone: What it binds is unknown.

The assay was immunoSEQ multiplex PCR, and TCRdb's table has in-frame clones only and misses some. The data contain some 2.1 million clones, around 95% of them singletons. The CDR3 runs 15 residues. The ends lost 5 bases at V and 3 bases at J; junction bases unmatched: 6. CDR1 and CDR2 (germline): MGHDK, SYGVNS. This chain uses TRBV25-1 with TRBJ1-4, with 7 bases matching TRBD1. Input material: naive CD4+ T cells sorted from blood. The subset: CD45RA+ positively selected. The clonotype was recovered from a man aged 18 to 29 in good health. DNA for the CDR3: TGTGCCAGCAGTAAACAGGGGAGGCCTAATGAAAAACTGTTTTTT. As protein: CASSKQGRPNEKLFF.